The 18 T cell receptor beta chains listed next were all sequenced from one sample in a study of OX40 agonist ivuxolimab in advanced cancers. Sequencing used immunoSEQ multiplex PCR; TCRdb keeps in-frame clones, though not all of them. The table has some 11,000 clones, around four fifths seen once. The input for sequencing was CD4+ or CD8+ T cells sorted from blood, taken in a trial of the OX40 agonist ivuxolimab. Source of these receptors: an adult with an advanced solid tumor such as melanoma, head and neck, liver or kidney cancer.

The chain joins TRBV13 to TRBJ1-1, with D uncertain. Trimming shortened V by 4 bases and J by 2 bases, and 11 bases separated the two germline ends. CDR1 is PRHDT, CDR2 FYEKMQ, per germline (reference sequence). The CDR3 runs 14 residues. CDR3 in amino acids: CASSSGPRNTEAFF. The CDR3 DNA sequence: TGTGCCAGCAGCTCTGGACCGCGAAACACTGAAGCTTTCTTT.

This chain links TRBV10-1 with TRBJ1-6, with D possibly being TRBD1 (6 bases). V was trimmed by 5 bases and J by 8 bases, leaving 7 bases between them. The CDR3 is made up of 12 amino acids. CDR1 and CDR2 from the germline V gene are WNHNN and SYGVQD (reference sequence). Here the CDR3 reads CASSHRDSPLHF. Here the CDR3 DNA reads TGCGCCAGCAGTCACAGGGATTCACCCCTCCACTTT.

The chain combines TRBV10-3 with TRBJ2-1; D not certain. Germline CDR1 reads ENHRY; CDR2 reads SYGVKD. The CDR3 is 10 amino acids. V lost 3 bases and J lost 9, with 3 bases in between. The CDR3 DNA reads as TGTGCCATCAGTGATGGTGAGCAGTTCTTC. Its translation is CAISDGEQFF.

This clone came up once. CDR3 sequence: CAISEDQNRGPYEQYF. The CDR3 DNA is TGTGCCATCAGTGAGGACCAAAACAGGGGTCCTTACGAGCAGTACTTC. The rearrangement uses TRBV10-3 and TRBJ2-7, with TRBD1 matching over 7 bases. The germline V gene has CDR1 ENHRY and CDR2 SYGVKD. With 2 bases clipped from V and 4 bases from J, the junction kept 11 bases outside the gene matches. The CDR3 length is 16 residues.

This clone was picked up a small number of times. The chain recombines TRBV6-9 with TRBJ1-1; D uncertain. The germline V gene has CDR1 MNHGY and CDR2 SVAAGI. The CDR3 is 14 residues long. Trimming cost V 5 bases and J 3 bases, with 13 bases left between them. The CDR3 reads CASSEREEYTEAFF. The CDR3 nucleotides read TGTGCCAGCAGTGAACGGGAGGAGTACACTGAAGCTTTCTTT.

CDR3 protein: CASSFPAGNSYEQYF. The CDR3 DNA sequence: TGTGCCAGCAGTTTCCCAGCGGGCAACTCCTACGAGCAGTACTTC. The chain uses TRBV6-6 and TRBJ2-7; possibly TRBD2 for D (6 bases). Germline V CDR1 and CDR2: MNHNY, SVGAGI (reference sequence). V dropped 4 bases and J dropped 0 bases, with 13 bases sitting between them. The CDR3 consists of 15 residues.

The chain joins TRBV6-1 to TRBJ2-7; a weak D match, TRBD2 (6 bases). The CDR3 extends over 13 amino acids. V was shortened by 7 bases and J by 2 bases, with 12 bases between the two germline ends. Looked up from germline, CDR1 is MNHNS and CDR2 is SASEGT. In nucleotides, the CDR3 is TGTGCCAGCATGTCGGGGGTTACCTACGAGCAGTACTTC. Translating it yields CASMSGVTYEQYF.

The rearrangement links TRBV7-2 to TRBJ2-7, with 9 bases lining up with TRBD1. The CDR3 extends over 19 amino acids. Unmatched junction bases numbered 17, after V lost 5 bases and J lost 0 bases. Germline V lookup: CDR1 SGHTA, CDR2 FQGNSA. CDR3: CASSQGIWTGDITSYEQYF. DNA for the CDR3: TGTGCCAGCAGCCAAGGGATTTGGACAGGGGATATAACCTCCTACGAGCAGTACTTC.

This chain links TRBV5-1 with TRBJ1-1, with 7 bases that match TRBD1. Germline V gene sequence: CDR1 SGHRS, CDR2 YFSETQ. With 5 bases clipped from V and 4 bases from J, the junction kept 5 bases outside the gene matches. The CDR3 covers 13 residues. The DNA of the CDR3 is TGCGCCAGCAGGCCGACAGGGTTCACTGAAGCTTTCTTT. Amino acids: CASRPTGFTEAFF.

The sample holds one count of this clone. The J gene is TRBJ2-6, the V gene TRBV7-4; D gene uncertain. Trimming removed 3 bases at V and 5 bases at J, with 20 bases between. The CDR3 runs 18 residues. Germline V CDR1 and CDR2: SGHVT, SQSDAQ. CDR3 coding DNA: TGTGCCAGCAGCTTTAAGAACAGCTCACAAAGTCGGGCCAACGTCCTGACTTTC. This translates into CASSFKNSSQSRANVLTF.

J is TRBJ2-7 and V is TRBV5-1; 9 nucleotides match TRBD2. CDR3 length equals 15 residues. Per the germline V gene, CDR1 is SGHRS and CDR2 is YFSETQ. The V segment lost 1 base and the J segment 1 base; nucleotides outside the gene matches: 3. The CDR3 nucleotides read TGCGCCAGCAGCTTGAGCGGGGGGCCTTCCTACGAGCAGTACTTC. Protein sequence: CASSLSGGPSYEQYF.

V is TRBV2 and J is TRBJ2-5, with 11 bases identical to TRBD2. With V trimmed by 6 bases and J by 5 bases, 8 bases remained unmatched. CDR1 and CDR2 (germline): SNHLY, FYNNEI. The CDR3 spans 15 residues. The CDR3 region is CASRRLAGSLETQYF. DNA of the CDR3: TGTGCCAGCAGAAGACTAGCGGGAAGTTTGGAGACCCAGTACTTC.

The rearrangement uses TRBV6-1 and TRBJ2-7, with 8 nucleotides matching TRBD2. The junction had 11 bases not matched to a gene; V was cut back by 1 base and J by 3 bases. Germline V gives CDR1 MNHNS, CDR2 SASEGT. The CDR3 spans 17 residues. The CDR3 sequence is CASSEGRGGGTSYEQYF. Here the CDR3 DNA reads TGTGCCAGCAGTGAAGGCCGGGGCGGGGGGACCAGCTACGAGCAGTACTTC.

The chain has TRBV5-5 and TRBJ2-7; TRBD1 matches 7 bases. J was trimmed by 12 bases and V by 3 bases; bases with no gene match: 9. CDR1 is SGHKS, CDR2 YYEKEE, per germline (reference sequence). This CDR3 is built from 12 residues. CDR3 sequence: CASSSIQGDRYF. The CDR3 bases are TGTGCCAGCAGCTCTATCCAGGGGGATCGGTACTTC.

The chain is built from TRBV29-1 and TRBJ2-1; maybe TRBD2 (7 bases). V lost 4 bases, J lost 6 bases, and 16 bases lay in between. This CDR3 has 14 residues. Per the germline V gene, CDR1 is SQVTM and CDR2 is ANQGSEA. CDR3 loop: CSVALWGGLNEQFF. The CDR3, as DNA: TGCAGCGTTGCTTTATGGGGGGGGCTCAATGAGCAGTTCTTC.

The genes are TRBV9 and TRBJ2-7, with D perhaps TRBD1 or TRBD2 (5 bases each). The CDR3 has 14 residues. V lost 7 bases to trimming and J lost 4 bases, with 18 bases between them. The germline V gene encodes CDR1 SGDLS and CDR2 YYNGEE. The CDR3 nucleotides are TGTGCCAGCGGGACGGGGCTACCGTCGTACGAGCAGTACTTC. Translating gives CASGTGLPSYEQYF. The full variable domain, in which reference TRBV9 and TRBJ2-7 provide the parts outside the CDR3, is DSGVTQTPKHLITATGQRVTLRCSPRSGDLSVYWYQQSLDQGLQFLIQYYNGEERAKGNILERFSAQQFPDLHSELNLSSLELGDSALYFCASGTGLPSYEQYFGPGTRLTVT.

J is TRBJ1-1 and V is TRBV5-4; D is unresolved. CDR1 and CDR2 (germline): SGHNT, YYREEE (reference sequence). The CDR3 length is 14 residues. Trimming stripped 0 bases from V and 4 bases from J, with 10 bases between. The CDR3 spells CASSLEFAGTEAFF. CDR3 bases: TGTGCCAGCAGCTTGGAGTTTGCAGGCACTGAAGCTTTCTTT.

This chain uses TRBV7-8 with TRBJ2-1; TRBD2 matches 10 bases. V dropped 2 bases and J dropped 10; count of bases not matched to a gene: 8. The CDR3 contains 15 residues. CDR1 is SGHVS, CDR2 FQNEAQ, per germline. CDR3 loop: CASSLTDSGRTEQFF. CDR3 coding DNA: TGTGCCAGCAGCTTAACGGATAGCGGGAGGACAGAGCAGTTCTTC.